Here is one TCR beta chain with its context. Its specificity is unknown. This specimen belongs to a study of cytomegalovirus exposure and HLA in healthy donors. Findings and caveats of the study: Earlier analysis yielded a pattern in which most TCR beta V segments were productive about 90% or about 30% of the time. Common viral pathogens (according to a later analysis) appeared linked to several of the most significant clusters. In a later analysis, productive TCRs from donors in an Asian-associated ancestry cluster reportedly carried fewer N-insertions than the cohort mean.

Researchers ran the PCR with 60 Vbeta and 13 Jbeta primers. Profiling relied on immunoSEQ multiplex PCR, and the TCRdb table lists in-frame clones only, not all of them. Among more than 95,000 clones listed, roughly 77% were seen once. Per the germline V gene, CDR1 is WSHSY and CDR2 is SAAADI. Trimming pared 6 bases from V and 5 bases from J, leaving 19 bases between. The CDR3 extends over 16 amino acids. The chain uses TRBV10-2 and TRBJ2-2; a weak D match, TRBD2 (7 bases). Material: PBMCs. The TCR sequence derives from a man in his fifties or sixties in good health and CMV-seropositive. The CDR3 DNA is TGCGCCAGCAGCTCCGGGGGCGGGGGATTGACCGGGGAGCTGTTTTTT. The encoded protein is CASSSGGGGLTGELFF.